The clone carrying this T cell receptor (beta chain) was seen ten or more times. Its target is unknown. 5'RACE generated cDNA with 10-nucleotide random UMIs. TCRdb reprocessed the 5' RACE reads with MiXCR, giving one entry per CDR3 protein. The sample yields 65,000 to 85,000 distinct CDR3 sequences, 3.2% seen once. This sample was taken from a study of neurological immune-mediated disorders. Points from the study as a whole: No expanded-clone CDR3 amino acid sequence recurred across subjects, suggesting private TCR-beta repertoires. When the repertoires were sorted by phylogenetic grouping, those of 18 of 34 multiple sclerosis patients ended up in one related-CDR3 cluster, a possible signature.

Germline-derived CDR1 and CDR2 are MDHEN and SYDVKM. With 6 bases removed from V and 8 bases from J, the gap between germline ends came to 16 bases. The CDR3 covers 13 residues. This rearrangement joins TRBV28 to TRBJ1-2; maybe TRBD1 (5 bases). Sequenced sample: PBMCs. The TCR was taken from a woman between 50 and 59 years old with multiple sclerosis. The CDR3 region is CASSRDVLGGYTF. CDR3 sequence (DNA): TGTGCCAGCAGCCGGGACGTTCTGGGGGGCTACACCTTC.